These T cell receptor beta chains were read from a single sample in a study of blood T cell repertoires in COVID-19. The data were produced by immunoSEQ multiplex PCR, yet TCRdb's version contains in-frame clones alone and is incomplete. The sample lists under 350,000 clones, 85% occurring once. The sequenced sample was peripheral blood. The source is a human donor in a cohort sampled during active COVID-19. Each CDR3 is given with its conserved first and last residue. Fields, in order: D gene, CDR3 length, clone size, V gene, CDR3 protein. D genes are given only for firm matches. The size of a clone is reported for some rows only, either as once, few or many, or as a class for expanded clones.

>NA|16|NA|TRBV6-1
CASSAAITLRDQPQHF
>TRBD2|19|NA|TRBV7-3
CASSPSGTSGRALADTQYF
>TRBD1|14|NA|TRBV6-5
CASSYGTGGREQYF
>TRBD1|14|NA|TRBV11-2
CASSSGQGNQPQHF
>NA|13|few|TRBV2
CASSGRAQGGRFF
>TRBD1|13|NA|TRBV6-5
CASRDRTGRGYTF
>NA|15|NA|TRBV6-2/TRBV6-3
CASSPFGLLTGELFF
>TRBD1|15|NA|TRBV3-1/TRBV3-2
CASSPYRGSGNTIYF
>TRBD2|15|few|TRBV7-9
CASSPGLAVTGELFF
>TRBD2|16|few|TRBV7-2
CASSRQASGSTDTQYF
>TRBD2|14|NA|TRBV30
CAWSPGGGFHEQYF
>NA|13|NA|TRBV2
CASARETTQTQYF
>TRBD2|16|NA|TRBV27
CASSFSSGSTGDTQYF
>NA|14|NA|TRBV18
CASSPDKITGELFF
>NA|14|NA|TRBV10-3
CAISGQPSNQPQHF
>NA|14|NA|TRBV5-1
CASSLSGTNEKLFF
>TRBD1|11|NA|TRBV19
CASTGADEQYF
>NA|16|few|TRBV20-1
CSASSPTAQRQYGYTF
>TRBD1|15|NA|TRBV6-2/TRBV6-3
CASNPQRTGWYEQYF
>NA|16|NA|TRBV5-4
CASSLGSGRGGNTQYF
>NA|13|NA|TRBV9
CASSLGLGGEQYF
>TRBD1|13|NA|TRBV28
CASSLDRMDGYTF
>TRBD2|15|NA|TRBV7-9
CASSFSGRSPREQFF
>TRBD2|17|NA|TRBV5-4
CASSSGLAGGDGGELFF
>TRBD1|16|NA|TRBV15
CATSRDRDRVNYGYTF
>TRBD1|16|once|TRBV6-2/TRBV6-3
CASSYPRGGVEYEQYF
>TRBD1|15|NA|TRBV28
CASIQGGGYTYEQYF
>NA|13|NA|TRBV6-5
CATAVANTGELFF
>TRBD2|13|NA|TRBV6-5
CASVVAGKETQYF
>NA|12|NA|TRBV27
CARWDWYNEQFF
>NA|14|few|TRBV5-4
CASSLDTGTTEAFF
>NA|17|NA|TRBV2
CASSEQVSRATNEKLFF
>NA|16|NA|TRBV24-1
CATSDFGGRVTGELFF
>TRBD1|13|once|TRBV5-6
CASSSTGSAEQFF
>NA|15|NA|TRBV9
CASSSGGGSGNTIYF
>NA|18|NA|TRBV7-9
CASSLKWTESSGANVLTF
>NA|11|few|TRBV29-1
CSVSRNNIQYF
>NA|14|NA|TRBV7-9
CASSFRSGDEKLFF
>NA|14|once|TRBV2
CASMEGRPSYEQYF
>TRBD1|16|NA|TRBV5-1
CASSTWTGIRTGELFF
>NA|13|NA|TRBV7-3
CASSLPGANVLTF
>TRBD2|15|once|TRBV7-3
CASSLSGRALYEQYF
>TRBD2|16|NA|TRBV4-2
CASSQDQGSGRSEQYF